A single sample is the source of the 3 T cell receptor beta chains below, sequenced in a study of T cell changes during pregnancy in multiple sclerosis. The assay was immunoSEQ multiplex PCR, and TCRdb's table has in-frame clones only and misses some. The repertoire consists of fewer than 85,000 clones, with approximately 92% occurring once and the leading ten covering 2% to 2.5%. Specimen: peripheral blood, collected before pregnancy. Source of these receptors: a female donor with multiple sclerosis, enrolled in a pregnancy study.

V gene TRBV5-1 combines with J gene TRBJ2-1, with 10 bases matching TRBD2. J was trimmed by 9 bases and V by 5 bases; bases with no gene match: 5. Germline CDR1 reads SGHRS; CDR2 reads YFSETQ. This CDR3 has 13 amino acids. The CDR3: CASSSGRLTEQFF. CDR3 coding DNA: TGCGCCAGCAGTAGCGGGAGGTTGACTGAGCAGTTCTTC.

This clone was seen just once. The chain is built from TRBV18 and TRBJ1-1, with 7 bases fitting TRBD1. The CDR3 is 15 amino acids. The V segment lost 1 base and the J segment 4 bases; nucleotides outside the gene matches: 6. Germline assignment: CDR1 KGHSH and CDR2 LQKENI. CDR3 in DNA: TGTGCCAGCTCACCACAGAGACAGGGAGCCACTGAAGCTTTCTTT. Protein: CASSPQRQGATEAFF.

The chain combines TRBV7-9 with TRBJ2-7; TRBD1 matches 7 bases. Losses at the gene ends were 5 bases for V and 3 bases for J; bases not matched to a gene: 1. This CDR3 spans 12 amino acids. CDR1 and CDR2 (germline): SEHNR, FQNEAQ (reference sequence). CDR3 DNA: TGTGCCAGCAGCCGACAGGGCTACGAGCAGTACTTC. Translation gives CASSRQGYEQYF.